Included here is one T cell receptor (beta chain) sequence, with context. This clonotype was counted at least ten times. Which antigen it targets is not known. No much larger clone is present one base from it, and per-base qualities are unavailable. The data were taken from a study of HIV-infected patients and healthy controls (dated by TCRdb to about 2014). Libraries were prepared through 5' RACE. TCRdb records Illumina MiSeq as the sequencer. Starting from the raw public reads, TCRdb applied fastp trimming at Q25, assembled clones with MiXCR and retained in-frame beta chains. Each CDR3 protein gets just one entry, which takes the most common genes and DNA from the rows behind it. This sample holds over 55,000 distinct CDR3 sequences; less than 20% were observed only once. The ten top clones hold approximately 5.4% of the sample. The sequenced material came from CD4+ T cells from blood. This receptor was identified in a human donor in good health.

The bases read TGTGCCAGCAGTTCCCTTATGGCAGCCCAGCATTTT. This translates into CASSSLMAAQHF. The chain is encoded by TRBV28 joined to TRBJ1-5; the D gene cannot be named for sure. The trim is 4 bases for V and 11 bases for J, with a gap of 12 bases between the germline ends. There are 12 amino acids in the CDR3, from cysteine to phenylalanine inclusive. Only the CDR3 DNA is retained, 36 bases long and in frame from the first base. Via the germline V gene, CDR1 is MDHEN and CDR2 SYDVKM.